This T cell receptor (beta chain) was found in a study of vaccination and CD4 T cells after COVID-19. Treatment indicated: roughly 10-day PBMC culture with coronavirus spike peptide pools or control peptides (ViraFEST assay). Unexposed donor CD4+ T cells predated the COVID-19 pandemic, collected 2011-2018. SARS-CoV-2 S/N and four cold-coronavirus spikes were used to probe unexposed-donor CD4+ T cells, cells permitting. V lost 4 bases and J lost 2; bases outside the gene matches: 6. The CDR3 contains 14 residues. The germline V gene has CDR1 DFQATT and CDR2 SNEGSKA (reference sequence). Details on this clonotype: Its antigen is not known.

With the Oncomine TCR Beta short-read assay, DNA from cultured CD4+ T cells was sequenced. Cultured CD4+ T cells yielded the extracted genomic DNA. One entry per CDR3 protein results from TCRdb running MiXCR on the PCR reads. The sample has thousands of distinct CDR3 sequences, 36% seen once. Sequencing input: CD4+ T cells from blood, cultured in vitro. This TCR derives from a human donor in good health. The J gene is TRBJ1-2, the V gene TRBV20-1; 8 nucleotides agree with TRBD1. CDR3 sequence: CSAIDGDRNYGYTF. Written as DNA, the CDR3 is TGCAGTGCTATAGACGGGGACAGGAACTATGGCTACACCTTC.